The entry below gives a single T cell receptor (beta chain) sequence along with its context. Its antigen specificity is not known. No base quality information exists; no much larger clone differs at one position. As encoded in the germline V gene, CDR1 is SGHDT while CDR2 is YYEEEE. V has 4 bases trimmed and J has 4 bases trimmed; junction bases matching no gene number 7. The CDR3 runs 14 residues from the cysteine to the phenylalanine. The CDR3 DNA has 42 bases and is translated from base 1. The data were obtained in a study of cytomegalovirus exposure and HLA in healthy donors (dated by TCRdb to 2016 to 2017). Looking at the study overall: An earlier analysis of 587 of the donors reported approximately 300 Gb of sequence data and some 110 million unique TCR beta sequences obtained from some 170 million T cells. To decide whether each TCR beta V gene segment behaved as functional or pseudogenic, an earlier analysis of nearly 600 of the donors relied on high-throughput TCR beta sequencing. Using immunosequencing, the study profiled T cell repertoires from fewer than 850 subjects and related those repertoires to cytomegalovirus serostatus. Of the roughly 400 genotyped donors, approximately 80% fell in the genetic ancestry cluster associated with self-reported Caucasian donors. A later analysis re-analyzed previously published TCR beta repertoires from about 730 donors and added high-resolution HLA genotyping to study TCR occurrence patterns. To predict cytomegalovirus infection status, the study brought together high-throughput TCR immunosequencing, statistical association of individual TCRs with disease status, and machine learning. A later genetic analysis used genome-wide SNP genotypes for 398 of the 666 donors, treating that subset as a discovery cohort. The study aimed to test whether cataloging public T cell receptors could reveal signatures of past pathogen exposure. HLA typing covered class I and class II loci at four-digit resolution. In the later analysis, no new phenotypic data were used to find candidate immune exposures; instead, reliance was placed on TCR beta sequences and their occurrence across donors. Several DR-DQ haplotypes were handled as single units for association and clustering because linkage in the cohort was strong. Alongside the repertoire data, information on donor age, sex, ethnicity and CMV serostatus was compiled. An early release that covered 500 to 800 HLA-typed donors contained approximately 300 gigabases of sequencing data and approximately 85 million unique TCR sequences. In addition to the first cohort of approximately 650 subjects, a separate validation cohort of approximately 110 different subjects was used. All discovery cohort repertoires had been generated on a single sequencing platform. On average, roughly 250,000 unique TCR beta nucleotide sequences were sequenced per donor among 350 to 400 genotyped donors of the cohort, with around 19% of those sequences being non-productive. The number of donors typed differed by locus, with roughly 629-640 for A, B, C, DRB1 and DQB1, around 520 for DQA1, over 600 for DPA1, and around 460 for DPB1.

To prepare the library, the immunoSEQ multiplex PCR assay was applied. The multiplex PCR relied on a mix of 60 forward primers for TCR Vbeta segments and 13 reverse primers for TCR Jbeta segments. The CDR3 region of rearranged TCR beta genes was amplified from genomic DNA by a multiplex PCR assay. The amplified TCR beta libraries were sequenced on the Illumina HiSeq System as 87-base-pair reads. Under the source paper's analysis protocol: A later analysis counted about 82 million unique TCR beta chains across the 650 to 700 repertoires, and around 9.9 million of these chains were shared by at least two donors. Raw reads were error-corrected and collapsed into unique sequences with a nearest-neighbor algorithm that merged closely related sequences to remove PCR and sequencing errors. To assign V, D and J gene segments, CDR3 sequences were aligned to IMGT reference sequences. For a sequence to be retained, at least a six-nucleotide match to both a V gene segment and a J gene segment was required. Rearrangements were called productive when the CDR3 lacked stop codons and stayed in frame with V and J; all others were non-productive. CDR3 was defined according to IMGT convention as the region running from the second conserved V-encoded cysteine to the conserved J-encoded phenylalanine. Sequences without an unambiguous match to a single V gene segment were excluded from the earlier analysis of 587 of the donors. An earlier analysis of approximately 590 of the donors called V segments functional above 56.7% productive rearrangements and segregating when the between-donor standard deviation exceeded 5%. A statistical classification framework was built to diagnose cytomegalovirus status from the catalog of TCR beta chain sequences. V and J gene assignment, in a later analysis, came from comparing TCR nucleotide sequences with IMGT/GENE-DB human TR gene sequences. A later analysis assigned CDR3 sequences and most-parsimonious VDJ recombination scenarios with the TCRdist pipeline. In a later analysis, every TCR beta chain was defined by the combination of its CDR3 amino acid sequence and its V-gene family, and reads without a unique V-gene family were dropped. To address suspected cross-contamination and a sequencing artifact, a later analysis removed approximately 600 highly shared, low-generation-probability nucleotide sequences. In a later analysis, a clonal expansion index was calculated for each public chain from normalized within-repertoire ranks of inferred template counts. A later analysis computed generation probabilities with a VDJ recombination model fitted to out-of-frame rearrangements, and checked the results against IGoR. Hypergeometric tests were used in a later analysis to score TCR-TCR, TCR-HLA and TCR-CMV co-occurrence, with a repertoire-size bias correction applied to the TCR pairs. In a later analysis, false discovery rates were estimated by permuting HLA or CMV assignments 20 times. A later analysis grouped co-occurring TCRs with DBSCAN, adding TCRdist sequence similarity when clustering within HLA-allele-positive subsets. For co-occurrence clustering, repertoires with fewer than 30,000 or more than 120,000 public chains were excluded, along with several repertoires with anomalous nucleotide sharing. Not all clones reach the TCRdb copy of this immuneACCESS table, which keeps in-frame sequences only. Checked studies attribute under half of the gap to unresolved V genes and leave the rest unexplained. From that table come the V and J calls and clone size; the DNA was used to work out D and trimming. The sample table lists approximately 85,000 clones, around 62% of them with a count of one. The ten top clones hold roughly 6% of the sample.

General findings and caveats noted by the study authors: In an earlier analysis of 587 of the donors, most TCR beta V segments appeared in productive rearrangements about 87% or about 30% of the time, broadly matching IMGT annotations. Because counts were too low, some 17 rarely observed V segments, including chromosome 9 orphons, were left out of the earlier analysis of about 500 of the donors. The cohort was sequenced for TCR beta chains only, and without alpha or paired-chain data the features that could be detected were limited. A later analysis found that most CMV-associated TCR beta chains appeared HLA-restricted, with HLA associations seemingly driven largely by CMV exposure. A later genetic analysis reported fewer N-insertions in productive TCRs among donors in an Asian-associated ancestry cluster than the roughly 670-donor mean. Presence/absence analyses assumed roughly uniform sequencing depth across donors, an assumption that may not hold. A further reported finding was that TCR beta sequences accurately predicted the HLA-A and HLA-B alleles for most subjects in the first cohort. For the cohort, immune exposure information was limited to CMV serostatus. The 87-base-pair reads could not distinguish some IMGT-functional V segments, including TRBV6-2 and TRBV6-3, so those segments were excluded. When HLA alleles, especially DR and DQ, strongly co-occurred, attributing TCR associations to individual alleles was difficult. Specific HLA alleles were associated with 16,951 TCR beta sequences at a false discovery rate of 0.05 in a later analysis. The sequencing pipeline was judged likely to have produced a cluster of highly shared sequence variants as a technical artifact. Linkage disequilibrium might explain the correlated functional status among segregating V segments, but an unknown experimental factor could not be excluded. Compared with equally common non-associated chains, HLA-associated TCR beta chains in a later analysis were more clonally expanded and had lower generation probabilities. In a later genetic analysis, a missense DCLRE1C variant was associated with V-gene and J-gene trimming of TCR beta chains, and the association was replicated in an independent cohort. A later analysis found that TCR association rates varied across HLA loci, with DRB1 alleles showing the most associated TCRs and HLA-C alleles the fewest. Three of the identified cytomegalovirus-associated TCR beta chains were confirmed in vitro to be specific for cytomegalovirus antigens. While some public TCRs were present in many individuals, most TCR sequences turned up only very rarely across donors. In the study, around 160 TCR beta chains were listed as associated with cytomegalovirus. It was suggested by the authors that the approach could potentially be generalized to other disease states and immunological phenotypes. Because HLA typing was unavailable for some donors at each locus, only the typed subset was used in association tests. The classifier was reported to diagnose cytomegalovirus status with high specificity and sensitivity in both the original cohort and the validation cohort. A later analysis reported that several top co-occurrence clusters appeared linked to parvovirus B19, influenza, CMV and Epstein-Barr virus.

The cohort consisted of approximately 690 healthy bone marrow donors. At the time of sampling, all cohort members were nominally healthy, though unrecorded immune exposures were likely present. The donor tested CMV seropositive and was one of the 289 seropositive cohort members. Every donor gave a peripheral blood sample, and the peripheral blood mononuclear cells from that sample were used for TCR beta sequencing. The Qiagen DNeasy Blood Extraction Kit was used to extract genomic DNA from the blood cell samples. The sequence came from a woman in her twenties or thirties in good health and CMV-seropositive. The receptor chain draws on TRBV5-6 and TRBJ1-2, and TRBD1 aligns with 7 junction nucleotides. Sequencing input: PBMCs. The CDR3: CASSPTDRSYGYTF. The bases read TGTGCCAGCAGCCCCACGGACAGGTCCTATGGCTACACCTTC. Reference TRBV5-6 and TRBJ1-2 proteins supply the regions before and after the CDR3; the full variable domain is: DAGVTQSPTHLIKTRGQQVTLRCSPKSGHDTVSWYQQALGQGPQFIFQYYEEEERQRGNFPDRFSGHQFPNYSSELNVNALLLGDSALYLCASSPTDRSYGYTFGSGTRLTVV.